This T cell receptor (beta chain) was retrieved from a study of blood T cell repertoires in COVID-19. Study summary: The study drew acute and convalescent COVID-19 samples from the United States, Italy and Spain.

The CDR3 covers 18 residues. CDR1 and CDR2 (germline): LNHDA, SQIVND (reference sequence). Trimming cost V 2 bases and J 4 bases; bases outside gene matches: 14. Generated by immunoSEQ multiplex PCR, the TCRdb table keeps only in-frame clones and is missing some. This sample has roughly 140,000 clones, with around 85% found just once. This receptor was identified in a woman in her 70s with acute or convalescent COVID-19. The genes are TRBV19 and TRBJ1-2; TRBD1 agrees at 9 bases. The sequenced sample was peripheral blood. The CDR3 region has the DNA TGTGCCAGTAGTATAATCTCTTCCGGGACAGGGTATTTCTATGGCTACACCTTC. This codes for CASSIISSGTGYFYGYTF.